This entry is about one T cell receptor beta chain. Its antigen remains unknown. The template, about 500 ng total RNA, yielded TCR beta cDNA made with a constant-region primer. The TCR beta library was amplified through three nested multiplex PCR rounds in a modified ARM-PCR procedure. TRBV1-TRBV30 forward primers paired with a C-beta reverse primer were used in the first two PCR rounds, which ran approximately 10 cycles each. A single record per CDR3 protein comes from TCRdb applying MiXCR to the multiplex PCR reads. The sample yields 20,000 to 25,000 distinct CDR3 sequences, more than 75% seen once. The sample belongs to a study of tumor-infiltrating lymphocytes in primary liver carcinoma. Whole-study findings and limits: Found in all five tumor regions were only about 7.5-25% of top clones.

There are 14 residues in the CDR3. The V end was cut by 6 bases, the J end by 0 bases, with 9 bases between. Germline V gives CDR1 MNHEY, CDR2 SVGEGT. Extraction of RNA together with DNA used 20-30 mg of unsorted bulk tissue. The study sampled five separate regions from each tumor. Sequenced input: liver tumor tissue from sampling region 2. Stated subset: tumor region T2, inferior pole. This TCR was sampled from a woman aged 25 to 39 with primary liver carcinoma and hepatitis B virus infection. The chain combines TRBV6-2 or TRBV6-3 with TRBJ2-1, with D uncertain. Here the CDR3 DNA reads TGTGCCAGCAGGCCGGACCCCTCCTACAATGAGCAGTTCTTC. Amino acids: CASRPDPSYNEQFF.